This is a list of T cell receptor beta chains from one sample in a study of Tregs in tolerant kidney transplant recipients. Using immunoSEQ multiplex PCR, the repertoire was profiled, and TCRdb retains in-frame clones only, with some absent. The table records 70,000 to 95,000 clones, around 93% of them present only once. The sequenced sample was Tregs from blood, obtained before the transplant. The source is a human donor who received a combined kidney and bone marrow transplant. CDR3s include the opening cysteine and the closing phenylalanine or tryptophan. D genes are given only for firm matches. Part of the rows lack a size; the others show once, few, many or a class for expanded clones.

abundance: .; v_gene: TRBV19; d_gene: TRBD2; j_gene: TRBJ2-3; CDR3aa: CASTPGTNPTDTQYF; CDR3nt: TGTGCCAGTACCCCCGGGACTAACCCCACAGATACGCAGTATTTT
abundance: .; v_gene: TRBV25-1; d_gene: TRBD1; j_gene: TRBJ2-7; CDR3aa: CASSETGQGDYEQYF; CDR3nt: TGTGCCAGCAGTGAAACAGGACAGGGGGACTACGAGCAGTACTTC
abundance: .; v_gene: TRBV7-9; d_gene: TRBD1; j_gene: TRBJ2-2; CDR3aa: CASSLQGANTGELFF; CDR3nt: TGTGCCAGCAGCTTACAGGGGGCGAACACCGGGGAGCTGTTTTTT
abundance: .; v_gene: TRBV6-1; d_gene: .; j_gene: TRBJ2-3; CDR3aa: CASSSGASTDTQYF; CDR3nt: TGTGCCAGCAGCTCCGGGGCTAGCACAGATACGCAGTATTTT
abundance: .; v_gene: TRBV28; d_gene: .; j_gene: TRBJ1-5; CDR3aa: CASRPPPDINQPQHF; CDR3nt: TGTGCCAGCAGACCGCCCCCAGACATAAATCAGCCCCAGCATTTT
abundance: .; v_gene: TRBV28; d_gene: .; j_gene: TRBJ2-5; CDR3aa: CASSLEVVQPQETQYF; CDR3nt: TGTGCCAGCAGTTTGGAGGTTGTACAGCCACAAGAGACCCAGTACTTC
abundance: .; v_gene: TRBV27; d_gene: .; j_gene: TRBJ2-7; CDR3aa: CASSLSRGEQYF; CDR3nt: TGTGCCAGCAGTTTATCGAGGGGCGAGCAGTACTTC
abundance: .; v_gene: TRBV28; d_gene: TRBD2; j_gene: TRBJ2-2; CDR3aa: CASSSMGTSMHGELFF; CDR3nt: TGTGCCAGCAGTTCGATGGGGACTAGTATGCACGGGGAGCTGTTTTTT
abundance: once; v_gene: TRBV7-3; d_gene: .; j_gene: TRBJ2-1; CDR3aa: CASSFAPGSFSHNEQFF; CDR3nt: TGTGCCAGCAGCTTCGCGCCCGGCAGTTTTAGCCACAATGAGCAGTTCTTC
abundance: .; v_gene: TRBV28; d_gene: TRBD2; j_gene: TRBJ2-7; CDR3aa: CASSFVTSGAYEQYF; CDR3nt: TGTGCCAGCAGTTTTGTCACTAGCGGGGCCTACGAGCAGTACTTC
abundance: .; v_gene: TRBV29-1; d_gene: TRBD2; j_gene: TRBJ2-3; CDR3aa: CSVVPLAGGPSTDTQYF; CDR3nt: TGCAGCGTTGTTCCCCTAGCGGGAGGACCTAGCACAGATACGCAGTATTTT
abundance: .; v_gene: TRBV6-1; d_gene: .; j_gene: TRBJ2-7; CDR3aa: CASTQQGSREQYF; CDR3nt: TGTGCCAGCACCCAACAGGGAAGTAGGGAGCAGTACTTC
abundance: .; v_gene: TRBV7-8; d_gene: TRBD2; j_gene: TRBJ2-2; CDR3aa: CASSLARIAGATGELFF; CDR3nt: TGTGCCAGCAGCTTAGCGCGAATAGCGGGAGCCACCGGGGAGCTGTTTTTT
abundance: .; v_gene: TRBV7-3; d_gene: TRBD2; j_gene: TRBJ2-3; CDR3aa: CASSLRGRALDTQYF; CDR3nt: TGTGCCAGCAGCTTGCGCGGGAGGGCCCTGGATACGCAGTATTTT
abundance: .; v_gene: TRBV19; d_gene: .; j_gene: TRBJ2-6; CDR3aa: CASMDRSSGANVLTF; CDR3nt: TGTGCCAGTATGGACCGGAGCTCTGGGGCCAACGTCCTGACTTTC
abundance: .; v_gene: TRBV30; d_gene: TRBD1; j_gene: TRBJ2-7; CDR3aa: CAWSAGGQGGREQYF; CDR3nt: TGTGCCTGGAGTGCCGGAGGACAGGGTGGGCGAGAGCAGTACTTC
abundance: .; v_gene: TRBV7-2; d_gene: .; j_gene: TRBJ2-2; CDR3aa: CASSFFHQNTGELFF; CDR3nt: TGTGCCAGCAGCTTCTTTCATCAGAACACCGGGGAGCTGTTTTTT
abundance: few; v_gene: TRBV18; d_gene: .; j_gene: TRBJ2-5; CDR3aa: CASSPPGQQETQYF; CDR3nt: TGTGCCAGCTCACCTCCGGGACAACAAGAGACCCAGTACTTC
abundance: .; v_gene: TRBV7-3; d_gene: .; j_gene: TRBJ2-1; CDR3aa: CASSFGGTSPYNEQFF; CDR3nt: TGTGCCAGCAGTTTTGGCGGGACCTCACCTTACAATGAGCAGTTCTTC
abundance: few; v_gene: TRBV6-6; d_gene: .; j_gene: TRBJ1-6; CDR3aa: CASRDRLINSPLHF; CDR3nt: TGTGCCAGCAGAGACAGGCTTATTAATTCACCCCTCCACTTT
abundance: .; v_gene: TRBV30; d_gene: .; j_gene: TRBJ1-1; CDR3aa: CAWSTGRHTEAFF; CDR3nt: TGTGCCTGGAGTACAGGGCGTCACACTGAAGCTTTCTTT
abundance: .; v_gene: TRBV4-3; d_gene: TRBD1; j_gene: TRBJ1-2; CDR3aa: CASSQETGHYGYTF; CDR3nt: TGCGCCAGCAGCCAGGAGACAGGGCACTATGGCTACACCTTC
abundance: .; v_gene: TRBV4-3; d_gene: .; j_gene: TRBJ1-6; CDR3aa: CASSQLLHSPLHF; CDR3nt: TGCGCCAGCAGCCAACTATTACATTCACCCCTCCACTTT
abundance: .; v_gene: TRBV18; d_gene: TRBD2; j_gene: TRBJ2-1; CDR3aa: CASSRTGTNGGEQFF; CDR3nt: TGTGCCAGCTCACGCACCGGGACTAATGGGGGTGAGCAGTTCTTC
abundance: .; v_gene: TRBV19; d_gene: TRBD1; j_gene: TRBJ2-2; CDR3aa: CASSITGGGELFF; CDR3nt: TGTGCCAGTAGTATAACAGGGGGCGGGGAGCTGTTTTTT
abundance: .; v_gene: TRBV7-2; d_gene: TRBD1; j_gene: TRBJ1-2; CDR3aa: CASSQGTGGGYTF; CDR3nt: TGTGCCAGCAGCCAAGGGACAGGGGGTGGCTACACCTTC
abundance: .; v_gene: TRBV12-5; d_gene: TRBD1; j_gene: TRBJ2-2; CDR3aa: CASGLVTGGTGELFF; CDR3nt: TGTGCTAGTGGTTTGGTAACAGGGGGGACCGGGGAGCTGTTTTTT
abundance: .; v_gene: TRBV5-1; d_gene: TRBD1; j_gene: TRBJ1-3; CDR3aa: CASSLDHRTGVGNTIYF; CDR3nt: TGCGCCAGCAGCTTGGACCACCGGACAGGGGTCGGAAACACCATATATTTT
abundance: .; v_gene: TRBV5-1; d_gene: .; j_gene: TRBJ1-1; CDR3aa: CASSFQTALNTEAFF; CDR3nt: TGCGCCAGCAGCTTCCAGACGGCCTTGAACACTGAAGCTTTCTTT
abundance: once; v_gene: TRBV28; d_gene: TRBD2; j_gene: TRBJ2-7; CDR3aa: CASSPAGENGEQYF; CDR3nt: TGTGCCAGCAGCCCAGCGGGAGAGAACGGCGAGCAGTACTTC
abundance: .; v_gene: TRBV7-3; d_gene: TRBD2; j_gene: TRBJ2-1; CDR3aa: CASSSTPSGKYEQFF; CDR3nt: TGTGCCAGCAGCTCTACGCCTAGCGGGAAGTATGAGCAGTTCTTC
abundance: .; v_gene: TRBV4-3; d_gene: .; j_gene: TRBJ1-1; CDR3aa: CASSQDRANTEAFF; CDR3nt: TGCGCCAGCAGCCAAGACAGGGCCAACACTGAAGCTTTCTTT
abundance: .; v_gene: TRBV28; d_gene: .; j_gene: TRBJ2-1; CDR3aa: CASSTASGSSYNEQFF; CDR3nt: TGTGCCAGCAGTACAGCGTCCGGGAGCTCCTACAATGAGCAGTTCTTC
abundance: .; v_gene: TRBV29-1; d_gene: .; j_gene: TRBJ1-5; CDR3aa: CSVANAGENQPQHF; CDR3nt: TGCAGCGTTGCAAATGCAGGGGAGAATCAGCCCCAGCATTTT
abundance: few; v_gene: TRBV11-3; d_gene: TRBD2; j_gene: TRBJ2-7; CDR3aa: CASSATAGTYEQYF; CDR3nt: TGTGCCAGCAGCGCTACAGCGGGGACCTACGAGCAGTACTTC
abundance: .; v_gene: TRBV6-5; d_gene: TRBD2; j_gene: TRBJ2-7; CDR3aa: CASNGLAAYEQYF; CDR3nt: TGTGCCAGCAATGGGCTAGCGGCTTACGAGCAGTACTTC
abundance: .; v_gene: TRBV30; d_gene: .; j_gene: TRBJ1-4; CDR3aa: CAWTKGPNEKLFF; CDR3nt: TGTGCCTGGACCAAGGGACCTAATGAAAAACTGTTTTTT
abundance: .; v_gene: TRBV25-1; d_gene: TRBD1; j_gene: TRBJ1-4; CDR3aa: CASSESGGEKLFF; CDR3nt: TGTGCCAGCAGTGAATCAGGGGGCGAAAAACTGTTTTTT
abundance: .; v_gene: TRBV2; d_gene: TRBD2; j_gene: TRBJ2-7; CDR3aa: CASSVGTSGTTYEQYF; CDR3nt: TGTGCCAGCAGTGTTGGGACTAGCGGGACCACCTACGAGCAGTACTTC
abundance: few; v_gene: TRBV6-5; d_gene: .; j_gene: TRBJ1-2; CDR3aa: CASSYSGWTNYGYTF; CDR3nt: TGTGCCAGCAGTTACTCCGGCTGGACTAACTATGGCTACACCTTC
abundance: .; v_gene: TRBV4-2; d_gene: TRBD2; j_gene: TRBJ2-7; CDR3aa: CASSQDLRLAGGSGEQYF; CDR3nt: TGTGCCAGCAGCCAAGATTTGAGGCTAGCGGGAGGTAGCGGCGAGCAGTACTTC
abundance: .; v_gene: TRBV7-8; d_gene: .; j_gene: TRBJ1-4; CDR3aa: CASSIPGVKAELFF; CDR3nt: TGTGCCAGCAGCATACCAGGGGTAAAAGCGGAACTGTTTTTT
abundance: once; v_gene: TRBV11-2; d_gene: .; j_gene: TRBJ1-3; CDR3aa: CASSLGLLGDTIYF; CDR3nt: TGTGCCAGCAGCCTCGGACTTCTAGGGGACACCATATATTTT
abundance: .; v_gene: TRBV5-7; d_gene: .; j_gene: TRBJ2-3; CDR3aa: CASSFGTKEQYF; CDR3nt: TGTGCCAGCAGCTTCGGGACCAAGGAGCAGTATTTT
abundance: .; v_gene: TRBV11-2; d_gene: .; j_gene: TRBJ2-5; CDR3aa: CASSSLATGVGQETQYF; CDR3nt: TGTGCCAGCAGTTCCTTGGCCACAGGAGTAGGGCAAGAGACCCAGTACTTC
abundance: .; v_gene: TRBV2; d_gene: .; j_gene: TRBJ1-5; CDR3aa: CASSETGFQSNQPQHF; CDR3nt: TGTGCCAGCAGCGAAACAGGGTTTCAGAGCAATCAGCCCCAGCATTTT